The 21 T cell receptor beta chains presented below share a single source sample, sequenced in a study of control samples from healthy donors and cancer patients. The repertoire was sequenced with immunoSEQ multiplex PCR; TCRdb's copy has only in-frame clones and lacks some. This sample carries some 79,000 clones, 80% to 95% of them seen once, and the ten largest clones take 1.3%. The sample was PBMCs. These receptor sequences come from a woman in her thirties or forties with lung cancer.

This sequence joins TRBV24-1 and TRBJ1-5, with TRBD1 identical over 7 bases. The ends lost 3 bases at V and 3 bases at J; junction bases unmatched: 7. The CDR3 loop spans 16 amino acids. CDR1 and CDR2 (germline): KGHDR, SFDVKD. The CDR3 DNA reads TGTGCCACCAGTGATAACCGACAGGGCTCCAATCAGCCCCAGCATTTT. This sequence encodes CATSDNRQGSNQPQHF.

The chain is built from TRBV19 and TRBJ2-7, with a tentative D call TRBD1 (5 bases). Trimming removed 4 bases from V and 0 bases from J, with 19 bases in between. The germline V gene encodes CDR1 LNHDA and CDR2 SQIVND (reference sequence). CDR3 length equals 17 residues. The CDR3 reads CASSNNTKTAISYEQYF. DNA for the CDR3: TGTGCCAGTAGTAACAATACTAAGACAGCCATCTCCTACGAGCAGTACTTC. The variable domain in full, with the rest retrieved from reference TRBV19 and TRBJ2-7, is DGGITQSPKYLFRKEGQNVTLSCEQNLNHDAMYWYRQDPGQGLRLIYYSQIVNDFQKGDIAEGYSVSREKKESFPLTVTSAQKNPTAFYLCASSNNTKTAISYEQYFGPGTRLTVT.

The gene calls are TRBV12-3 or TRBV12-4 and TRBJ1-6; D is undetermined. This CDR3 is 13 amino acids long. V lost 4 bases and J lost 8, with 9 bases in between. The CDR3 region is CASSSVADSPLHF. CDR3 sequence (DNA): TGTGCCAGCAGTTCCGTCGCGGATTCACCCCTCCACTTT.

V usage is TRBV27 and J usage is TRBJ2-1; no clear D gene. Germline-derived CDR1 and CDR2 are MNHEY and SMNVEV (reference sequence). The V gene lost 0 bases and the J gene lost 12 bases, with 21 bases spanning the gap. This CDR3 comprises 16 residues. CDR3 loop: CASSLSARPLLIGQFF. The DNA for the CDR3 is TGTGCCAGCAGTTTATCGGCTAGACCCCTCCTGATCGGGCAGTTCTTC.

The rearrangement uses TRBV10-3 and TRBJ2-6, with 9 bases matching TRBD1. Trimming cost V 8 bases and J 0 bases; bases outside gene matches: 5. CDR1 is ENHRY, CDR2 SYGVKD, per germline. This CDR3 has 16 amino acids. The chain's CDR3 is CAIEGQGSSGANVLTF. CDR3 bases: TGTGCCATCGAGGGACAGGGAAGCTCTGGGGCCAACGTCCTGACTTTC.

The chain employs TRBV29-1 and TRBJ1-1; tentative D call: TRBD1 (5 bases). Trimming shortened V by 4 bases and J by 0 bases, and 6 bases separated the two germline ends. CDR3 length equals 12 residues. Germline V gene lookup returns CDR1 SQVTM and CDR2 ANQGSEA. This CDR3 is CSVGGMNTEAFF. In nucleotides, the CDR3 is TGCAGCGTTGGGGGGATGAACACTGAAGCTTTCTTT. The entire variable domain, with the rest obtained from reference TRBV29-1 and TRBJ1-1, is as follows: SAVISQKPSRDICQRGTSLTIQCQVDSQVTMMFWYRQQPGQSLTLIATANQGSEATYESGFVIDKFPISRPNLTFSTLTVSNMSPEDSSIYLCSVGGMNTEAFFGQGTRLTVV.

The chain has TRBV5-5 and TRBJ1-1, with unresolved D. Trimming pared 1 base from V and 7 bases from J, leaving 5 bases between. The CDR3 extends over 11 amino acids. Germline V lookup: CDR1 SGHKS, CDR2 YYEKEE (reference sequence). The CDR3: CASSLHSEAFF. CDR3 nucleotides: TGTGCCAGCAGCTTGCACAGTGAAGCTTTCTTT.

This sequence joins TRBV11-2 and TRBJ1-2, with 10 bases lining up with TRBD1. The CDR3 runs 15 residues. Trimming took 3 bases from V and 7 from J; bases not matched to a gene: 8. Germline CDR1 reads SGHAT; CDR2 reads FQNNGV. The CDR3 coding sequence is TGTGCCAGCAGCTTTGGGACAGGGGATCTCGGTGGCTACACCTTC. Protein product: CASSFGTGDLGGYTF. Full variable domain (missing parts from reference TRBV11-2 and TRBJ1-2): EAGVAQSPRYKIIEKRQSVAFWCNPISGHATLYWYQQILGQGPKLLIQFQNNGVVDDSQLPKDRFSAERLKGVDSTLKIQPAKLEDSAVYLCASSFGTGDLGGYTFGSGTRLTVV.

This clone was observed once. V and J are TRBV7-8 and TRBJ2-3; TRBD2 matches at 7 bases. Unmatched junction bases numbered 16, after V lost 1 base and J lost 0 bases. CDR3 length equals 20 residues. Germline CDR1 SGHVS, CDR2 FQNEAQ. The CDR3 spells CASSLEAGSSWRGSTDTQYF. The CDR3 DNA follows: TGTGCCAGCAGCTTAGAAGCGGGGTCCTCTTGGCGGGGTAGCACAGATACGCAGTATTTT.

The chain uses TRBV5-6 and TRBJ1-6; D is perhaps TRBD1 (5 bases). The CDR3 has 14 residues. V lost 2 bases and J lost 7, with 10 bases in between. Per the germline V gene, CDR1 is SGHDT and CDR2 is YYEEEE. The CDR3 nucleotides are TGTGCCAGCAGCTTCCAGGGTCCGAATTCACCCCTCCACTTT. This translates into CASSFQGPNSPLHF. The variable domain in full, with the rest retrieved from reference TRBV5-6 and TRBJ1-6, is DAGVTQSPTHLIKTRGQQVTLRCSPKSGHDTVSWYQQALGQGPQFIFQYYEEEERQRGNFPDRFSGHQFPNYSSELNVNALLLGDSALYLCASSFQGPNSPLHFGNGTRLTVT.

This chain links TRBV5-4 with TRBJ1-1; 7 bases are a match to TRBD1. Germline assignment: CDR1 SGHNT and CDR2 YYREEE (reference sequence). The V and J ends lost 5 bases and 6 bases, in that order; junction bases with no gene match: 7. This CDR3 has 13 amino acids. The CDR3 DNA reads as TGTGCCAGCAGACCCGACAGGGACGCTGAAGCTTTCTTT. Translated, it gives CASRPDRDAEAFF.

This clone was seen a single time. V and J are TRBV7-9 and TRBJ2-1; D is perhaps TRBD2 (6 bases). V dropped 2 bases and J dropped 6 bases, with 20 bases sitting between them. The CDR3 runs 17 residues. Germline CDR1 SEHNR, CDR2 FQNEAQ (reference sequence). CDR3 protein: CASSLTASFQGGNEQFF. The CDR3 DNA is TGTGCCAGCAGCTTAACAGCCTCGTTCCAGGGAGGCAATGAGCAGTTCTTC.

The genes are TRBV6-5 and TRBJ1-6; possibly TRBD1 for D (6 bases). With 5 bases removed from V and 9 bases from J, the gap between germline ends came to 17 bases. The CDR3 covers 15 residues. Per germline, CDR1 MNHEY and CDR2 SVGAGI. CDR3 amino acids: CASSLLGGLGSPLHF. The CDR3 DNA reads TGTGCCAGCAGTCTCTTGGGGGGGCTCGGTTCACCCCTCCACTTT.

This clone was observed a single time. V usage is TRBV12-5 and J usage is TRBJ1-2, with D perhaps TRBD1 (5 bases). The CDR3 runs 15 residues. V lost 0 bases and J lost 2, with 10 bases in between. Germline lookup yields CDR1 LGHNT and CDR2 FRNRAP. The CDR3 spells CASGLVGGANYGYTF. The CDR3 DNA sequence: TGTGCTAGTGGTTTGGTAGGAGGGGCGAACTATGGCTACACCTTC.

The rearrangement links TRBV19 to TRBJ1-2; no reliable D call. The CDR3 consists of 12 residues. Germline CDR1 is LNHDA and CDR2 is SQIVND (reference sequence). The ends were cut back, 7 bases at V and 4 bases at J, with 10 bases in the middle. CDR3 sequence reads: CASTGSVYGYTF. The CDR3 nucleotides are TGTGCCAGTACCGGGTCCGTCTATGGCTACACCTTC. Full variable domain (rest looked up from reference TRBV19 and TRBJ1-2): DGGITQSPKYLFRKEGQNVTLSCEQNLNHDAMYWYRQDPGQGLRLIYYSQIVNDFQKGDIAEGYSVSREKKESFPLTVTSAQKNPTAFYLCASTGSVYGYTFGSGTRLTVV.

The CDR3 bases are TGTGCCAGCAGCCACGGAGAGCAGCAGTACTTC. Translation gives CASSHGEQQYF. V and J are TRBV3-1 (or the pseudogene TRBV3-2) and TRBJ2-7; no firm D call. Trimming took off 3 bases at V and 8 bases at J, with 8 bases between the two ends. The CDR3 covers 11 residues. Germline V CDR1 and CDR2: LGHDT, YNNKEL (reference sequence).

The chain combines TRBV19 with TRBJ2-7, with 8 positions matching TRBD1. Unmatched junction bases numbered 13, after V lost 3 bases and J lost 3 bases. This CDR3 is built from 17 residues. CDR1 is LNHDA and CDR2 is SQIVND in the germline V gene (reference sequence). CDR3 in amino acids: CASSIITPGTGIYEQYF. The CDR3 DNA reads TGTGCCAGTAGTATCATAACCCCTGGGACAGGAATCTACGAGCAGTACTTC.

This chain joins TRBV28 and TRBJ2-7; D is perhaps TRBD2 (5 bases). The CDR3 sequence is 13 residues long. Trimming pared 8 bases from V and 4 bases from J, leaving 15 bases between. Germline CDR1 reads MDHEN; CDR2 reads SYDVKM. CDR3 amino acids: CASRTGVGYEQYF. DNA of the CDR3: TGTGCCAGCCGGACCGGGGTTGGATACGAGCAGTACTTC.

The CDR3 nucleotides read TGTGCCAGCAGTTTGCCCCAGACTTTCCGGAACCTCTACGAGCAGTACTTC. Translation gives CASSLPQTFRNLYEQYF. The chain recombines TRBV28 with TRBJ2-7; unclear D gene. Germline lookup yields CDR1 MDHEN and CDR2 SYDVKM. The V gene lost 3 bases and the J gene lost 3 bases, with 21 bases spanning the gap. The CDR3 is made up of 17 amino acids.

V gene TRBV19 combines with J gene TRBJ2-1; possible D gene TRBD1, 6 bases. This CDR3 has 18 residues. Trimming took 3 bases from V and 1 from J, leaving 19 bases between them. The V gene's germline CDR1 is LNHDA and CDR2 SQIVND (reference sequence). CDR3 amino acids: CASSILSPGALSYNEQFF. In DNA, the CDR3 is TGTGCCAGTAGTATTCTTTCGCCAGGGGCTTTATCCTACAATGAGCAGTTCTTC.

V gene TRBV27 combines with J gene TRBJ2-3; 10 nucleotides line up with TRBD1. The V gene's germline CDR1 is MNHEY and CDR2 SMNVEV (reference sequence). V lost 8 bases to trimming and J lost 6 bases; unmatched junction nucleotides: 20. This CDR3 has 18 amino acids. CDR3: CASGSRDRGPLPIDTQYF. DNA of the CDR3: TGTGCCAGCGGATCCCGGGACAGGGGCCCACTACCCATCGATACGCAGTATTTT.